The entry that follows covers one T cell receptor (beta chain) sequence. Its specific antigen is unknown. No much larger clone exists at a distance of one base, and base qualities are not known. This specimen comes from a study of T cell changes during pregnancy in multiple sclerosis (dated by TCRdb to the late 2010s). General notes on the study: The study examined how the T cell repertoire changed over the course of pregnancy in women with multiple sclerosis.

The V and J ends are trimmed by 0 bases and 8 bases, leaving 11 bases between them. From the cysteine up to the phenylalanine, the CDR3 has a length of 13 residues. Just the 39-base CDR3 DNA is kept, in frame starting at base 1. The germline V gene provides CDR1 SGDLS and CDR2 YYNGEE. Libraries were constructed by the immunoSEQ multiplex PCR assay. TCRdb re-hosts the immuneACCESS table, in-frame sequences only. Its copies lack some clones; in the studies checked, an unresolved V gene accounts for under half of them, and the cause for the rest is not known. This sample gives some 33,000 clones in total; about nine tenths of them show up just once. The top ten hold about 3.8% of the sample.

The sample was CD8+ T cells from peripheral blood mononuclear cells, taken in the second trimester of pregnancy. This TCR was recovered from a female donor in good health, enrolled as a control in a pregnancy study. The chain was built from TRBV9 and TRBJ1-2; TRBD1 is possibly the D segment (6 matching bases). The nucleotide sequence reads TGTGCCAGCAGCGTAGGGGGGCTAGGGGGCTACACCTTC. Translated, this gives CASSVGGLGGYTF.